The rows below give T cell receptor beta chains drawn from one sample of a study of blood T cells in healthy people across ages. MiXCR, run by TCRdb on the 5' RACE reads, gives a single entry per CDR3 protein. The repertoire holds 750,000 to 850,000 distinct CDR3 sequences, roughly 25% seen once, with approximately 4% in the top ten. The sample was also reused in another study, on T cells of mothers and their children.

The sample taken for sequencing was blood. All receptors come from a boy between 10 and 17 years old in good health. Both conserved end residues are part of each CDR3. The D gene is left open where the match is weak. A row's size may be missing; if present it is once, few, many or a size class.

>TRBJ2-7|TRBV6-2/TRBV6-3|TRBD2|NA
CASSSTTSGQVSEQYF
TGTGCCAGCAGTTCCACGACTAGCGGCCAAGTCTCCGAGCAGTACTTC
>TRBJ2-6|TRBV20-1|NA|few
CSATYSGANVLTF
TGCAGTGCGACGTACTCTGGGGCCAACGTCCTGACTTTC
>TRBJ1-1|TRBV4-3|NA|NA
CASSQDGMGAEAFF
TGCGCCAGCAGCCAAGATGGTATGGGCGCTGAAGCTTTCTTT
>TRBJ2-3|TRBV7-2|NA|NA
CASSLDGRLYTQYF
TGTGCCAGCAGCTTAGATGGCCGACTTTATACGCAGTATTTT
>TRBJ2-3|TRBV9|NA|NA
CASSNGGTTDTQYF
TGTGCCAGCAGCAACGGGGGGACAACGGATACGCAGTATTTT
>TRBJ2-7|TRBV7-2|NA|NA
CASSFIPGTTYEQYF
TGTGCCAGCAGCTTCATCCCTGGGACAACTTACGAGCAGTACTTC
>TRBJ2-5|TRBV3-1|TRBD2|few
CASSRLGLVWETQYF
TGTGCCAGCAGCCGATTAGGACTAGTGTGGGAGACCCAGTACTTC
>TRBJ1-1|TRBV7-9|NA|NA
CASSYQGAEAFF
TGTGCCAGCAGCTACCAGGGCGCTGAAGCTTTCTTT
>TRBJ2-5|TRBV24-1|TRBD2|NA
CATSDWTSGGQETQYF
TGTGCCACCAGTGATTGGACTAGCGGGGGGCAAGAGACCCAGTACTTC
>TRBJ2-3|TRBV10-2|TRBD2|NA
CASSESASGVYTQYF
TGCGCCAGCAGTGAGTCGGCTAGCGGGGTATATACGCAGTATTTT
>TRBJ2-7|TRBV28|NA|few
CASSPGTNAQYF
TGTGCCAGCAGTCCCGGGACAAATGCGCAGTACTTC
>TRBJ2-2|TRBV6-4|NA|NA
CASSEGEAGELFF
TGTGCCAGCAGTGAAGGGGAAGCCGGGGAGCTGTTTTTT
>TRBJ2-1|TRBV20-1|NA|NA
CSASGSMGYNEQFF
TGCAGTGCTAGCGGTTCCATGGGCTACAATGAGCAGTTCTTC
>TRBJ1-4|TRBV7-9|NA|NA
CASSRVGGSEKLFF
TGTGCCAGCAGCCGGGTCGGGGGAAGTGAAAAACTGTTTTTT
>TRBJ2-2|TRBV28|TRBD2|NA
CASSLTSGLAGELFF
TGTGCCAGCAGTCTTACATCGGGACTAGCCGGGGAGCTGTTTTTT
>TRBJ2-7|TRBV4-3|TRBD2|many
CASSPRTSGYEQYF
TGTGCCAGCAGTCCCCGGACTAGCGGATACGAGCAGTACTTC
>TRBJ2-1|TRBV14|TRBD2|NA
CASSQDPGFTAGDNGQFF
TGTGCCAGCAGCCAAGACCCAGGGTTCACAGCGGGAGATAATGGGCAGTTCTTC
>TRBJ2-1|TRBV29-1|NA|few
CSVEFGMNEQFF
TGCAGCGTTGAATTCGGGATGAATGAGCAGTTCTTC
>TRBJ2-5|TRBV5-1|NA|NA
CASSFFDSETQYF
TGCGCCAGCAGCTTCTTCGATTCGGAGACCCAGTACTTC
>TRBJ2-7|TRBV20-1|TRBD2|NA
CSATLAGTTYEQYF
TGCAGTGCCACGCTAGCGGGGACGACCTACGAGCAGTACTTC
>TRBJ2-3|TRBV11-2|TRBD2|NA
CASSKRGGGTQYF
TGTGCCAGCAGCAAGCGGGGCGGTGGTACGCAGTATTTT
>TRBJ2-4|TRBV12-3/TRBV12-4|NA|few
CASSGQSKKNIQYF
TGTGCCAGCAGTGGACAGAGCAAAAAAAACATTCAGTACTTC
>TRBJ1-4|TRBV2|TRBD1|few
CASSDGEGAEKLFF
TGTGCCAGCAGTGACGGGGAGGGGGCTGAAAAACTGTTTTTT
>TRBJ2-7|TRBV20-1|NA|few
CSARKGTSPYEQYF
TGCAGTGCTAGAAAGGGGACAAGCCCTTACGAGCAGTACTTC
>TRBJ2-3|TRBV9|TRBD2|few
CASSVRAGVGDTQYF
TGTGCCAGCAGCGTACGAGCGGGGGTGGGAGATACGCAGTATTTT
>TRBJ2-7|TRBV30|NA|NA
CAWTPGAYYEQYF
TGTGCCTGGACCCCGGGGGCCTACTACGAGCAGTACTTC
>TRBJ2-3|TRBV20-1|TRBD2|NA
CSAIGRELSTDTQYF
TGCAGTGCTATTGGGCGGGAGCTTAGCACAGATACGCAGTATTTT
>TRBJ2-4|TRBV11-2|TRBD2|few
CASGPSSGVNIQYF
TGTGCCAGCGGCCCGAGTAGCGGGGTGAACATTCAGTACTTC
>TRBJ2-1|TRBV7-2|NA|NA
CASSLGLPNEQFF
TGTGCCAGCAGCTTAGGCCTCCCCAATGAGCAGTTCTTC
>TRBJ2-6|TRBV5-1|NA|NA
CASSRGLGDLSYSGANVLTF
TGCGCCAGCAGCCGTGGGTTGGGAGACCTCAGTTACTCTGGGGCCAACGTCCTGACTTTC
>TRBJ2-1|TRBV27|TRBD2|NA
CASSFGLAGPTYNVQFF
TGTGCCAGCAGTTTTGGACTAGCGGGACCCACCTACAATGTGCAGTTCTTC
>TRBJ2-7|TRBV29-1|TRBD2|NA
CSVLLAGAYEQYF
TGCAGCGTCCTATTAGCGGGAGCCTACGAGCAGTACTTC
>TRBJ2-7|TRBV19|NA|NA
CASSIAKGTYEQYF
TGTGCCAGTAGTATAGCTAAGGGCACCTACGAGCAGTACTTC
>TRBJ2-3|TRBV7-2|NA|NA
CASSPRYGENTQYF
TGTGCCAGCAGCCCACGTTATGGCGAAAATACGCAGTATTTT
>TRBJ1-1|TRBV5-1|NA|NA
CASSLERAFNTEAFF
TGCGCCAGCAGCTTGGAGAGAGCTTTTAACACTGAAGCTTTCTTT
>TRBJ1-2|TRBV5-1|NA|NA
CASSGMPRSYGYTF
TGCGCCAGCAGCGGGATGCCTAGAAGCTATGGCTACACCTTC
>TRBJ2-7|TRBV7-9|TRBD1|few
CASSLAGTEASYEQYF
TGTGCCAGCAGCTTAGCCGGGACAGAGGCCTCCTACGAGCAGTACTTC
>TRBJ2-7|TRBV6-1|NA|NA
CASSEGWAPSGEQYF
TGTGCCAGCAGTGAAGGTTGGGCCCCCTCTGGCGAGCAGTACTTC
>TRBJ2-5|TRBV7-9|NA|NA
CASSLEEAPSGPLETQYF
TGTGCCAGCAGCTTAGAGGAGGCCCCCTCCGGACCCCTGGAGACCCAGTACTTC
>TRBJ1-1|TRBV20-1|NA|NA
CSATRPGGQNTEAFF
TGCAGTGCTACCCGACCGGGGGGTCAGAACACTGAAGCTTTCTTT
>TRBJ2-7|TRBV11-2|TRBD2|NA
CASSRPTASAGTSVPMYEQYF
TGTGCCAGCAGCCGCCCTACAGCTTCCGCCGGGACTAGCGTCCCAATGTACGAGCAGTACTTC
>TRBJ2-1|TRBV29-1|NA|few
CSVEIISYNEQFF
TGCAGCGTTGAAATCATCTCCTACAATGAGCAGTTCTTC
>TRBJ2-3|TRBV29-1|NA|NA
CSVAAASTDTQYF
TGCAGCGTTGCAGCGGCTAGCACAGATACGCAGTATTTT
>TRBJ2-1|TRBV20-1|TRBD1|NA
CSAKPGQGAIEQFF
TGCAGTGCCAAACCGGGACAGGGGGCCATTGAGCAGTTCTTC
>TRBJ2-3|TRBV20-1|NA|few
CSARRSGDTSTDTQYF
TGCAGTGCTAGAAGGTCGGGGGATACTAGCACAGATACGCAGTATTTT
>TRBJ2-2|TRBV20-1|NA|NA
CSARDAQVNTGELFF
TGCAGTGCTAGAGATGCACAGGTGAACACCGGGGAGCTGTTTTTT
>TRBJ2-7|TRBV7-6|TRBD2|NA
CASSPRLAGVHEQYF
TGTGCCAGCAGCCCCCGACTAGCGGGAGTCCACGAGCAGTACTTC
>TRBJ1-4|TRBV15|NA|few
CATRGGGSTNEKLFF
TGTGCCACCAGGGGGGGGGGCTCAACTAATGAAAAACTGTTTTTT
>TRBJ1-1|TRBV20-1|NA|NA
CSAAGHSPGTEAFF
TGCAGTGCTGCCGGACATAGCCCGGGCACTGAAGCTTTCTTT
>TRBJ1-1|TRBV6-2/TRBV6-3|NA|NA
CASRLDGTIGEAFF
TGTGCCAGCAGATTGGACGGCACTATCGGTGAAGCTTTCTTT
>TRBJ1-4|TRBV20-1|TRBD1|NA
CSARGQGARATNEKLFF
TGCAGTGCTAGAGGGCAGGGGGCCAGGGCAACTAATGAAAAACTGTTTTTT
>TRBJ2-2|TRBV7-2|NA|once
CASSVLWVPNTGELFF
TGTGCCAGCAGCGTGCTGTGGGTTCCGAACACCGGGGAGCTGTTTTTT
>TRBJ1-6|TRBV27|NA|NA
CASSESPGQINSPLHF
TGTGCCAGCAGCGAAAGTCCGGGACAAATTAATTCACCCCTCCACTTT
>TRBJ2-2|TRBV10-3|NA|NA
CAISEASQEAGELFF
TGTGCCATCAGTGAAGCTTCCCAGGAGGCCGGGGAGCTGTTTTTT